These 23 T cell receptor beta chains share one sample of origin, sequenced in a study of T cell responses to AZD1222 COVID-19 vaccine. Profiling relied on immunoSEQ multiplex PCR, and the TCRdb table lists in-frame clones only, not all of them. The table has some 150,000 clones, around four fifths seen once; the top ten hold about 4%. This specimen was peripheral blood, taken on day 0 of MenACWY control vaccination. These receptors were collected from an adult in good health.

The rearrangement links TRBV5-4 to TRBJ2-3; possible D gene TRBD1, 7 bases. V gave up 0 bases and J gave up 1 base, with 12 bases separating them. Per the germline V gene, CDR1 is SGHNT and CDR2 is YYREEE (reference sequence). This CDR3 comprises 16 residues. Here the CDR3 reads CASSLEGGTGTDTQYF. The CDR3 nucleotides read TGTGCCAGCAGCTTGGAAGGCGGGACAGGCACAGATACGCAGTATTTT.

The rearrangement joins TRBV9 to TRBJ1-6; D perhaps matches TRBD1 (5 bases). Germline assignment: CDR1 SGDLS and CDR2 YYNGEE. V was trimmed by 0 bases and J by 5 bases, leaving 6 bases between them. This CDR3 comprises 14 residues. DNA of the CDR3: TGTGCCAGCAGCGTAGTGGACAATAATTCACCCCTCCACTTT. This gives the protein CASSVVDNNSPLHF.

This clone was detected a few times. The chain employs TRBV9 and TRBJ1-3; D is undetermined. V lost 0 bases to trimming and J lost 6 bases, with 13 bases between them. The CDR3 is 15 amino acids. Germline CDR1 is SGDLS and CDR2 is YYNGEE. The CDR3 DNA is TGTGCCAGCAGCGTAGGATCCGGTAACAAAAACACCATATATTTT. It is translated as CASSVGSGNKNTIYF.

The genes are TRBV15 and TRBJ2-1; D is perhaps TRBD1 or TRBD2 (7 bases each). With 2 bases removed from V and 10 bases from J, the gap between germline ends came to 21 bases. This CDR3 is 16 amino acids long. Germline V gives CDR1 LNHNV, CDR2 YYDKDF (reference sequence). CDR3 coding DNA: TGTGCCACCAGCAGACCAGGGGGGGCTGGGGCATTCGAGCAGTTCTTC. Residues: CATSRPGGAGAFEQFF.

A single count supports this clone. The CDR3 nucleotides read TGCGCCAGCAGTGAGGTAGCGGGGGCCACATACAATGAGCAGTTCTTC. The encoded protein is CASSEVAGATYNEQFF. The chain couples TRBV10-1 to TRBJ2-1; 9 bases fit TRBD2. This CDR3 comprises 16 residues. CDR1 is WNHNN, CDR2 SYGVQD, per germline (reference sequence). Germline trimming cut 2 bases from V and 4 bases from J; bases unmatched to any gene: 6.

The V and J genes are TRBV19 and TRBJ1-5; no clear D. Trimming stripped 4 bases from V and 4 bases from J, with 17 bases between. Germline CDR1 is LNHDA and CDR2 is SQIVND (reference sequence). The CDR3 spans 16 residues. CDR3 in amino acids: CASSTPGATKNQPQHF. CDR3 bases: TGTGCCAGTAGTACCCCAGGAGCAACAAAGAATCAGCCCCAGCATTTT.

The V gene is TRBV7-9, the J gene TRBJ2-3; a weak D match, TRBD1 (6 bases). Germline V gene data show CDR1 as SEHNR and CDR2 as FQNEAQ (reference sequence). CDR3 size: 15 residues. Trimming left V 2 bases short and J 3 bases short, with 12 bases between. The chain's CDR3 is CASSLTGMGTDTQYF. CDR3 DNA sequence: TGTGCCAGCAGCTTAACAGGGATGGGGACAGATACGCAGTATTTT.

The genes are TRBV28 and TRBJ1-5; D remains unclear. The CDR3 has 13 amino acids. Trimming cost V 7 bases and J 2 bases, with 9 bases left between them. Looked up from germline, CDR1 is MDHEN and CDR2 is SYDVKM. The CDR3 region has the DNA TGTGCCAGCAAATATGGTGGCAATCAGCCCCAGCATTTT. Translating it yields CASKYGGNQPQHF.

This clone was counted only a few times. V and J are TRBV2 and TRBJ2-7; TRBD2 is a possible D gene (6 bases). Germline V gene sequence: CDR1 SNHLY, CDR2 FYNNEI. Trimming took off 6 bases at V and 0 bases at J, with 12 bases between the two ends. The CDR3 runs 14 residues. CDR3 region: CASRGTLSSYEQYV. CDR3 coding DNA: TGTGCCAGCAGGGGGACTCTAAGCTCCTACGAGCAGTACGTC.

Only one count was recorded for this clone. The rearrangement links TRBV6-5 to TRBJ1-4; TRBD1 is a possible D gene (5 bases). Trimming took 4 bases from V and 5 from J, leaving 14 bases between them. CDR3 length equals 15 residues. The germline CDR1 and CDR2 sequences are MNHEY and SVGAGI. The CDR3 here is CASSSLAGINEKLFF. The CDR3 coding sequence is TGTGCCAGCAGTTCCCTAGCAGGGATAAATGAAAAACTGTTTTTT.

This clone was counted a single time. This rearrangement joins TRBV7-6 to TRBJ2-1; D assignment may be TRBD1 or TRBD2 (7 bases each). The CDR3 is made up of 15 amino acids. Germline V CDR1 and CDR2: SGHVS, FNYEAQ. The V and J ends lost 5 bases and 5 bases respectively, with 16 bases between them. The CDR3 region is CASSQGRGLNNEQFF. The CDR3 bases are TGTGCCAGCAGCCAGGGGAGGGGGCTTAACAATGAGCAGTTCTTC. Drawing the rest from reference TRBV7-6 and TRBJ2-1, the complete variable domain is GAGVSQSPRYKVTKRGQDVALRCDPISGHVSLYWYRQALGQGPEFLTYFNYEAQQDKSGLPNDRFSAERPEGSISTLTIQRTEQRDSAMYRCASSQGRGLNNEQFFGPGTRLTVL.

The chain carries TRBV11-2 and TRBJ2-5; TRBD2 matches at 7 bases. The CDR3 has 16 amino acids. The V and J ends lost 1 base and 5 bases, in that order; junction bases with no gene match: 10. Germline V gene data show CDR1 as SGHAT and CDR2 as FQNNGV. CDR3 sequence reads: CASSLVKAREGETQYF. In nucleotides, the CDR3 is TGTGCCAGCAGCTTAGTAAAGGCCAGGGAGGGGGAGACCCAGTACTTC.

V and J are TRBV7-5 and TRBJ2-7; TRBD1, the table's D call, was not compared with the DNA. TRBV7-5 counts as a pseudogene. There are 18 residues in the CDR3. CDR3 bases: TGTGCCAGAAGCTTAGTACCTATGACAGGGGCCTCCTCCTACGAGCAGTACGTC. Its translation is CARSLVPMTGASSYEQYV.

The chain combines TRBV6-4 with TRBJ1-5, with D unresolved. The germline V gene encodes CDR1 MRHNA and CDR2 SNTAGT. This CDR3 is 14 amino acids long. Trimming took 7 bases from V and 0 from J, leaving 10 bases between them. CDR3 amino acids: CASTDDISNQPQHF. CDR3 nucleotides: TGTGCCAGCACCGACGATATTAGCAATCAGCCCCAGCATTTT.

The CDR3 coding sequence is TGTGCCAGCAATCTCGGGGTAACTGGATCACCCCTCCACTTT. Protein: CASNLGVTGSPLHF. The chain combines TRBV2 with TRBJ1-6; D ambiguous. The V end lost 7 bases, the J end lost 10 bases, and 17 bases lay between the germline ends. The CDR3 runs 14 residues. The germline V gene encodes CDR1 SNHLY and CDR2 FYNNEI.

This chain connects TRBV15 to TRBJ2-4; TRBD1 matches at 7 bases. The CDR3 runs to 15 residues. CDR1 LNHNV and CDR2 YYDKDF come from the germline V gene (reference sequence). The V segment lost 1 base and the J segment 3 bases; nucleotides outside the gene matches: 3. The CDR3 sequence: CATSRGGQDKNIQYF. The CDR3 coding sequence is TGTGCCACCAGCAGAGGTGGACAGGACAAAAACATTCAGTACTTC. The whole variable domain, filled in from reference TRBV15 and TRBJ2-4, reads DAMVIQNPRYQVTQFGKPVTLSCSQTLNHNVMYWYQQKSSQAPKLLFHYYDKDFNNEADTPDNFQSRRPNTSFCFLDIRSPGLGDTAMYLCATSRGGQDKNIQYFGAGTRLSVL.

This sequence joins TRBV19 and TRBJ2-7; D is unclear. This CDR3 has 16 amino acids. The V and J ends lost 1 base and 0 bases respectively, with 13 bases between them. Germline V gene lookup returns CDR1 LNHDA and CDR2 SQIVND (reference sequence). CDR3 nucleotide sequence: TGTGCCAGTAGTATAGGTGGACCCGCCAGCTCCTACGAGCAGTACGTC. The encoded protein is CASSIGGPASSYEQYV.

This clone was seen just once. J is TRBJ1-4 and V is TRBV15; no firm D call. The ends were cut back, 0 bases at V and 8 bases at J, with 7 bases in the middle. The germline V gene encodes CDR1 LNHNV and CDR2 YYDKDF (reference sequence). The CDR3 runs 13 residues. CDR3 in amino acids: CATSRDQREKLFF. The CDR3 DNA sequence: TGTGCCACCAGCAGAGATCAGAGGGAAAAACTGTTTTTT.

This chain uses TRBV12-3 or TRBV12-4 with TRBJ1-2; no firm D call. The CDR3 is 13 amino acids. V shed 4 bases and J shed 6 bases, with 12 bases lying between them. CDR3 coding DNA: TGTGCCAGCAGTTCGGGTCAGGTAGATGGCTACACCTTC. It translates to CASSSGQVDGYTF.

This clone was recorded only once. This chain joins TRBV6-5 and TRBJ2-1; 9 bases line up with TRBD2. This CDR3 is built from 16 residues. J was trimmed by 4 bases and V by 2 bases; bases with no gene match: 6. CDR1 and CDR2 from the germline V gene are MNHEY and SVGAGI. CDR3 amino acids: CASSYAGGRQYNEQFF. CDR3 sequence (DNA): TGTGCCAGCAGTTACGCGGGGGGGCGTCAATACAATGAGCAGTTCTTC.

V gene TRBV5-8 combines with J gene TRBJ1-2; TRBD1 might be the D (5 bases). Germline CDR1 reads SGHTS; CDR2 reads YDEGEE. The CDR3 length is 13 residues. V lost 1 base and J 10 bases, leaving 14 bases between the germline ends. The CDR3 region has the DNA TGTGCCAGCAGCTTGTCGGGGGGAGGAGCCTACACCTTC. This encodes CASSLSGGGAYTF.

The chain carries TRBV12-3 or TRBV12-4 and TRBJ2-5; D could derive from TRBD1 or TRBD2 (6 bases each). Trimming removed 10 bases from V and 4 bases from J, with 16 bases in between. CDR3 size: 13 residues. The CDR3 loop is CATGGGRGETQYF. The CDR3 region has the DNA TGTGCCACAGGAGGGGGTAGAGGAGAGACCCAGTACTTC.

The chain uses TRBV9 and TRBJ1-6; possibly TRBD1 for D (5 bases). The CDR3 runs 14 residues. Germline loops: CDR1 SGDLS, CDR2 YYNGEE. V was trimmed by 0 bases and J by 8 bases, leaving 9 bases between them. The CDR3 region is CASSVGGDHSPLHF. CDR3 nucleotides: TGTGCCAGCAGCGTAGGGGGCGACCATTCACCCCTCCACTTT.